Listed here are 19 T cell receptor beta chains from one sample, sequenced in a study of T cells in Graves' hyperthyroidism and ophthalmopathy. RNA transcripts gave rise to amplified TCR beta CDR3 regions. When the TCR CDR3 underwent first-round RT-PCR, the HTBI primer set was used. TCRdb itself ran the multiplex PCR reads through MiXCR, one entry per CDR3 protein. Of fewer than 650,000 distinct CDR3 sequences listed, over 35% are singletons. Input material: peripheral blood or thyroid tissue (not recorded which). Receptor source: an adult woman with Graves' disease, either hyperthyroidism or ophthalmopathy (not recorded which).

The chain links TRBV2 to TRBJ1-6; weak D call: TRBD1 (6 bases). This CDR3 is built from 16 residues. Trimming took 6 bases from V and 4 from J, leaving 16 bases between them. The V gene's germline CDR1 is SNHLY and CDR2 FYNNEI. CDR3 bases: TGTGCCAGCAGCACCGACAGGTCATATTATAATTCACCCCTCCACTTT. Protein: CASSTDRSYYNSPLHF.

This clonotype has more than one count but fewer than ten. The J gene is TRBJ1-5, the V gene TRBV7-9, with TRBD1 matching over 7 bases. After removal of 8 bases from V and 3 bases from J, the junction contained 10 bases not matched to a gene. CDR1 is SEHNR and CDR2 is FQNEAQ in the germline V gene (reference sequence). The CDR3 runs to 15 residues. The CDR3 is CASGLVGQVNQPQHF. Here the CDR3 DNA reads TGTGCCAGCGGCCTAGTCGGACAGGTCAATCAGCCCCAGCATTTT.

This clonotype was seen more than once but under ten times. The rearrangement joins TRBV2 to TRBJ1-5; TRBD1 agrees at 7 bases. CDR3 length equals 14 residues. Germline values: CDR1 SNHLY, CDR2 FYNNEI. V lost 2 bases to trimming and J lost 7 bases; unmatched junction nucleotides: 5. The CDR3 region is CASSEYRGPQPQHF. The CDR3 DNA follows: TGTGCCAGCAGTGAATACAGGGGACCACAGCCCCAGCATTTT.

The rearrangement links TRBV18 to TRBJ2-7, with D perhaps matching TRBD1 (5 bases). With 1 base removed from V and 2 bases from J, the gap between germline ends came to 9 bases. Germline V gene lookup returns CDR1 KGHSH and CDR2 LQKENI. This CDR3 is built from 14 residues. The CDR3 DNA is TGTGCCAGCTCACCACGTGCAGGGCCCTACGAGCAGTACTTC. As protein: CASSPRAGPYEQYF.

The J gene is TRBJ2-7, the V gene TRBV12-3 or TRBV12-4, with 10 bases that match TRBD2. This CDR3 is 15 amino acids long. Germline trimming cut 4 bases from V and 3 bases from J; bases unmatched to any gene: 6. The CDR3 reads CASSYSGLANYEQYF. The CDR3 region has the DNA TGTGCCAGCAGTTATTCGGGACTAGCGAACTACGAGCAGTACTTC.

This clonotype was observed at least ten times. The V and J genes are TRBV6-5 and TRBJ2-5; 13 bases align to TRBD2. The V segment lost 5 bases and the J segment 1 base; nucleotides outside the gene matches: 10. The CDR3 spans 18 residues. Germline V CDR1 and CDR2: MNHEY, SVGAGI. The chain's CDR3 is CASSRGTSGIGSQETQYF. The CDR3 DNA is TGTGCCAGCAGTCGCGGGACTAGCGGGATAGGATCCCAAGAGACCCAGTACTTC.

This clonotype was observed many times. The chain carries TRBV5-1 and TRBJ2-7; 7 nucleotides line up with TRBD1. In germline, CDR1 is SGHRS, CDR2 YFSETQ. V was clipped by 4 bases and J by 5 bases; unmatched bases: 9. The CDR3 extends over 14 amino acids. The CDR3 nucleotides read TGCGCCAGCAGCCAAAGACAGGGTAGTAACGAGCAGTACTTC. Residues: CASSQRQGSNEQYF.

The CDR3 spells CASSRQRSEKLFF. As DNA, the CDR3 is TGTGCCAGCAGCCGACAGAGGAGTGAAAAACTGTTTTTT. The chain combines TRBV7-2 with TRBJ1-4; perhaps TRBD1 as D (5 bases). Germline V gene sequence: CDR1 SGHTA, CDR2 FQGNSA. The length of the CDR3 is 13 residues. V gave up 5 bases and J gave up 7 bases, with 11 bases separating them.

The J gene is TRBJ2-5, the V gene TRBV6-6; D might be TRBD1 (7 bases). Trimming left V 4 bases short and J 4 bases short, with 10 bases between. CDR3 length: 13 residues. From germline, CDR1 is MNHNY and CDR2 SVGAGI (reference sequence). The CDR3 sequence is CASSSGGGETQYF. CDR3 bases: TGTGCCAGCAGTTCAGGGGGAGGAGAGACCCAGTACTTC.

This clonotype showed up many times. The rearrangement uses TRBV20-1 and TRBJ1-5; D possibly corresponds to TRBD1 (6 bases). CDR1 and CDR2 from the germline V gene are DFQATT and SNEGSKA (reference sequence). The CDR3 contains 15 residues. V was pared by 0 bases and J by 3 bases, with 12 bases between. The CDR3 bases are TGCAGTGCTAGAGAGGGGAACAGGGACAATCAGCCCCAGCATTTT. Protein sequence: CSAREGNRDNQPQHF.

This clonotype was recorded at least ten times. V is TRBV28 and J is TRBJ1-2; tentative D call: TRBD1 (6 bases). V was shortened by 5 bases and J by 0 bases, with 7 bases between the two germline ends. Per germline, CDR1 MDHEN and CDR2 SYDVKM. This CDR3 is built from 13 residues. The CDR3 sequence: CASSDRSNYGYTF. CDR3 bases: TGTGCCAGCAGTGACAGGTCTAACTATGGCTACACCTTC.

This clonotype was seen a few times. The chain combines TRBV2 with TRBJ2-1; D perhaps matches TRBD1 (5 bases). Germline CDR1 reads SNHLY; CDR2 reads FYNNEI. V lost 10 bases and J 10 bases, leaving 17 bases between the germline ends. CDR3 length: 12 amino acids. The CDR3: CATADTTREQFF. In nucleotides, the CDR3 is TGTGCCACTGCGGACACAACAAGGGAGCAGTTCTTC.

The genes are TRBV7-9 and TRBJ1-5; D unresolved. From germline, CDR1 is SEHNR and CDR2 FQNEAQ (reference sequence). V was shortened by 3 bases and J by 11 bases, with 8 bases between the two germline ends. This CDR3 contains 11 residues. In nucleotides, the CDR3 is TGTGCCAGCAGCTTGGGCGGTGCCCAGCATTTT. It encodes CASSLGGAQHF.

Of note for this clonotype: A read error may produce the germline difference seen at one junction end. V usage is TRBV2 and J usage is TRBJ1-2; maybe TRBD1 (5 bases). From germline, CDR1 is SNHLY and CDR2 FYNNEI. CDR3 length equals 12 residues. This CDR3 reads CAISADSYGYTF. As DNA, the CDR3 is TGTGCCATCAGTGCCGACAGCTATGGCTACACCTTC. The full variable domain, rest sourced from reference TRBV2 and TRBJ1-2, is EPEVTQTPSHQVTQMGQEVILRCVPISNHLYFYWYRQILGQKVEFLVSFYNNEISEKSEIFDDQFSVERPDGSNFTLKIRSTKLEDSAMYFCAISADSYGYTFGSGTRLTVV.

This clonotype appeared many times. DNA of the CDR3: TGTGCCAGCAGTTACGAGTCGGGCGAGCAGTACTTC. Protein product: CASSYESGEQYF. The chain links TRBV6-6 to TRBJ2-7, with D uncertain. The length of the CDR3 is 12 residues. Looked up from germline, CDR1 is MNHNY and CDR2 is SVGAGI (reference sequence). Trimming stripped 2 bases from V and 6 bases from J, with 8 bases between.

The chain is built from TRBV7-3 and TRBJ2-2; 7 nucleotides match TRBD1. J gave up 6 bases and V 5 bases, and 3 bases lay outside the gene matches. The germline CDR1 and CDR2 sequences are SGHTA and FQGTGA. This CDR3 spans 13 amino acids. The CDR3 DNA follows: TGTGCCAGCAGCCGAGACAGGGCCGGGGAGCTGTTTTTT. Translating it yields CASSRDRAGELFF.

The chain is built from TRBV5-1 and TRBJ1-5; 9 bases are a match to TRBD1. The germline CDR1 and CDR2 sequences are SGHRS and YFSETQ. The V segment lost 1 base and the J segment 4 bases; nucleotides outside the gene matches: 6. The CDR3 is 16 amino acids. Here the CDR3 reads CASSLRDRVRNQPQHF. The DNA of the CDR3 is TGCGCCAGCAGCTTGCGGGACAGGGTGAGGAATCAGCCCCAGCATTTT.

V usage is TRBV12-3 or TRBV12-4 and J usage is TRBJ2-6; D perhaps matches TRBD1 (6 bases). CDR3 size: 16 residues. Deletions cut 7 bases from V and 1 base from J, with 14 bases between. CDR3 residues: CASTHRQGSGANVLTF. In nucleotides, the CDR3 is TGTGCCAGCACCCATCGTCAGGGGTCTGGGGCCAACGTCCTGACTTTC.

The rearrangement links TRBV7-2 to TRBJ2-2, with TRBD1 matching over 9 bases. The length of the CDR3 is 14 residues. The J segment lost 7 bases and the V segment lost 3 bases, leaving 3 bases of the junction unmatched. The germline gives CDR1 SGHTA, CDR2 FQGNSA. In nucleotides, the CDR3 is TGTGCCAGCAGCTTTGACAGGGGGATCGGGGAGCTGTTTTTT. This codes for CASSFDRGIGELFF.